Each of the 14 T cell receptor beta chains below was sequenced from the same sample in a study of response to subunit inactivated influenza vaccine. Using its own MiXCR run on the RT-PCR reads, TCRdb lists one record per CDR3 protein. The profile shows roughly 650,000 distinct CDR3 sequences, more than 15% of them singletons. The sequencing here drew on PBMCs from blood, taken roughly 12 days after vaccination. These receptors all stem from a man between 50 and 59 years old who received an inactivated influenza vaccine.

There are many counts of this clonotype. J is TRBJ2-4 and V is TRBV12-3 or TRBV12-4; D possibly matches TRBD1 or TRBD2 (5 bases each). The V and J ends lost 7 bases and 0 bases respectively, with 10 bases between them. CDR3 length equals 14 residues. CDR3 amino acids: CASTLGVAKNIQYF. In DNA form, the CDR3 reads TGTGCCAGCACCCTGGGGGTAGCCAAAAACATTCAGTACTTC.

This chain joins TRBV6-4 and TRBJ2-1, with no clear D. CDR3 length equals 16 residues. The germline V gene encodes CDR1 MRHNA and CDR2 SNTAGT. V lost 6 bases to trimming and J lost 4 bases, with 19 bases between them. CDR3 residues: CASSLYTAGPYNEQFF. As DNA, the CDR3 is TGTGCCAGCAGCCTTTACACGGCCGGGCCGTACAATGAGCAGTTCTTC.

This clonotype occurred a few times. DNA of the CDR3: TGTGCCAGCAGTTTACCGGGAGCATCCTACAATGAGCAGTTCTTC. Translated, it gives CASSLPGASYNEQFF. The rearrangement uses TRBV28 and TRBJ2-1; D is perhaps TRBD2 (6 bases). V dropped 2 bases and J dropped 1 base, with 9 bases sitting between them. Germline V gene lookup returns CDR1 MDHEN and CDR2 SYDVKM. The CDR3 totals 15 residues.

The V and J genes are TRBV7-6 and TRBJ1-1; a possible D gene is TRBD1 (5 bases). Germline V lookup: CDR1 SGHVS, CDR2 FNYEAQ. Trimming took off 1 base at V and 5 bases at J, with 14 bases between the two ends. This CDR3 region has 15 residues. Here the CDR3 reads CASSLGTARDTEAFF. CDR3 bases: TGTGCCAGCAGCTTAGGCACAGCCAGGGATACTGAAGCTTTCTTT.

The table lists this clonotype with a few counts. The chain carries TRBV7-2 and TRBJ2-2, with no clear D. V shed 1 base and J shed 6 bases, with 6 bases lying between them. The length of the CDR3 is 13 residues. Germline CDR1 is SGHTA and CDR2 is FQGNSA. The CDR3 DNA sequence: TGTGCCAGCAGCTTAGTGTTCGCCGGGGAGCTGTTTTTT. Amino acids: CASSLVFAGELFF.

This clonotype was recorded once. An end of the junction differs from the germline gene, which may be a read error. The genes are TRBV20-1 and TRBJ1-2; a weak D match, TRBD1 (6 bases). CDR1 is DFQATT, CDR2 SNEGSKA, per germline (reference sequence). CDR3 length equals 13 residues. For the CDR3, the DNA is TGCAGTGTTAGAGGACAGCCGAACTATGGCTACACCTTC. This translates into CSVRGQPNYGYTF.

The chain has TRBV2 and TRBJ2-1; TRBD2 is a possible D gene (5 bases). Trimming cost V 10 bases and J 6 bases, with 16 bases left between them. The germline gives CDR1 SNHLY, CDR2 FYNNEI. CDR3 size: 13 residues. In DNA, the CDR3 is TGTGCCAACACGGACTGGGAACTCAATGAGCAGTTCTTC. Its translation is CANTDWELNEQFF. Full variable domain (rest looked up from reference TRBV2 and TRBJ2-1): EPEVTQTPSHQVTQMGQEVILRCVPISNHLYFYWYRQILGQKVEFLVSFYNNEISEKSEIFDDQFSVERPDGSNFTLKIRSTKLEDSAMYFCANTDWELNEQFFGPGTRLTVL.

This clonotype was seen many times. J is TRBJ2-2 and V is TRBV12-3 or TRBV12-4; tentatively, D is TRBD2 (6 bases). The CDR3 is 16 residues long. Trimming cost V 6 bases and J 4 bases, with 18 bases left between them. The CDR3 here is CASRPDWRDTTGELFF. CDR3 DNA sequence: TGTGCCAGCAGACCCGACTGGCGGGATACCACCGGGGAGCTGTTTTTT.

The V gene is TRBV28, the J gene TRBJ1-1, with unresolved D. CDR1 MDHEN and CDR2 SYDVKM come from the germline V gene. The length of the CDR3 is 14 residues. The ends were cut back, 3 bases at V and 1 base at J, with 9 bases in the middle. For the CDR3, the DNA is TGTGCCAGCAGTTTTTTGGTAGAGAACACTGAAGCTTTCTTT. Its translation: CASSFLVENTEAFF.

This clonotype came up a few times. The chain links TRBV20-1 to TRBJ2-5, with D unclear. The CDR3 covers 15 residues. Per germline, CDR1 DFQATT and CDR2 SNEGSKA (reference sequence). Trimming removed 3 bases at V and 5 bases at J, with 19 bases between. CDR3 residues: CSARKAGRPRETQYF. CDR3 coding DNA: TGCAGTGCTAGGAAGGCCGGCAGACCCCGGGAGACCCAGTACTTC.

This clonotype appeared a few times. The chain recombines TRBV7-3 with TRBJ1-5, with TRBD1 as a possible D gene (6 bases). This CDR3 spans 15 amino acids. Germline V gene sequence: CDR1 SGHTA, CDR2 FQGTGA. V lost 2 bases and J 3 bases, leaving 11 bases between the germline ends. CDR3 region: CASSLPRDINQPQHF. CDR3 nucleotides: TGTGCCAGCAGCTTACCTAGGGACATCAATCAGCCCCAGCATTTT.

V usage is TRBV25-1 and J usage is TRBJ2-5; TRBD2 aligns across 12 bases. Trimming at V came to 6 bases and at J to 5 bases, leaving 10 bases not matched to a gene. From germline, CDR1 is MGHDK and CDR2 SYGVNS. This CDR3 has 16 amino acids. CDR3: CASSGRLAGVRETQYF. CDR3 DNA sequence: TGTGCCAGCAGCGGACGACTAGCGGGAGTTCGGGAGACCCAGTACTTC.

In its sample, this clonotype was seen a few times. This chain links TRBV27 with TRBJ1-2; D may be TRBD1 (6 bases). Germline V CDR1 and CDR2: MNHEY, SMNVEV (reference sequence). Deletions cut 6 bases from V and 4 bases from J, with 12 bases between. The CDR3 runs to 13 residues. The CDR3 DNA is TGTGCCAGCAGCGACAGGCCCTCCTATGGCTACACCTTC. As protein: CASSDRPSYGYTF.

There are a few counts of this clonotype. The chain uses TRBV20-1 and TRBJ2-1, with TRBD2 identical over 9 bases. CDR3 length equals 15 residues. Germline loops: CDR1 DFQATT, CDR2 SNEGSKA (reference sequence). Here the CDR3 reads CSLHEPTSGYNEQFF. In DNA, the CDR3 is TGCAGCCTTCATGAGCCGACTAGCGGATACAATGAGCAGTTCTTC.